The 12 T cell receptor beta chains given below trace back to one sample, sequenced in a study of T cells in localized non-small cell lung cancer. Generated by immunoSEQ multiplex PCR, the TCRdb table keeps only in-frame clones and is missing some. Seen here are about 78,000 clones, roughly 81% observed once, and the top ten hold about 2.7%. The sequenced sample was peripheral blood, obtained before any cancer treatment. These receptors all stem from a man aged 35-69 years with stage I lung adenocarcinoma.

The rearrangement joins TRBV9 to TRBJ2-1, with 15 bases matching TRBD2. The trim removed 3 bases at V and 15 bases at J, leaving 7 bases unmatched. Germline CDR1 reads SGDLS; CDR2 reads YYNGEE. The CDR3 is 14 residues long. CDR3 loop: CASSAGTSGRSPFF. The CDR3 region has the DNA TGTGCCAGCAGCGCCGGGACTAGCGGGAGGAGTCCGTTCTTC.

The CDR3 nucleotides read TGTGCCAGCAGCCAGGCCGCGAACACCGGGGAGCTGTTTTTT. This sequence encodes CASSQAANTGELFF. The chain has TRBV7-3 and TRBJ2-2; the D is unclear. This CDR3 is built from 14 residues. Germline V CDR1 and CDR2: SGHTA, FQGTGA. Trimming took off 5 bases at V and 0 bases at J, with 7 bases between the two ends.

V and J are TRBV15 and TRBJ1-5; a possible D gene is TRBD1 (5 bases). Per the germline V gene, CDR1 is LNHNV and CDR2 is YYDKDF (reference sequence). V was pared by 1 base and J by 1 base, with 17 bases between. This CDR3 has 18 residues. The CDR3 region has the DNA TGTGCCACCAGCAGAGGGGTTTCGGGGGGATGGAGCAATCAGCCCCAGCATTTT. It translates to CATSRGVSGGWSNQPQHF.

The chain is built from TRBV4-2 and TRBJ1-3, with D possibly matching TRBD1 (5 bases). The germline CDR1 and CDR2 sequences are LGHNA and YNFKEQ. This CDR3 has 18 residues. V was shortened by 0 bases and J by 2 bases, with 17 bases between the two germline ends. The CDR3 reads CASSQDLGSGRAGNTIYF. DNA for the CDR3: TGTGCCAGCAGCCAAGATCTCGGGTCAGGGAGGGCTGGAAACACCATATATTTT.

This clone was recorded a few times. The gene calls are TRBV11-2 and TRBJ2-2; the D gene is possibly TRBD1 (5 bases). The ends were cut back, 2 bases at V and 7 bases at J, with 8 bases in the middle. CDR1 and CDR2 (germline): SGHAT, FQNNGV. This CDR3 is built from 13 residues. The CDR3 sequence is CASSLQGHGELFF. In nucleotides, the CDR3 is TGTGCCAGCAGCTTACAGGGCCACGGGGAGCTGTTTTTT.

The CDR3: CASAPGAWQETQYF. The CDR3 DNA reads as TGCGCCAGCGCCCCCGGGGCGTGGCAAGAGACCCAGTACTTC. The gene calls are TRBV4-3 and TRBJ2-5; the D gene could be TRBD1 or TRBD2 (5 bases each). Looked up from germline, CDR1 is LGHNA and CDR2 is YSLEER. This CDR3 spans 14 amino acids. The ends were cut back, 8 bases at V and 2 bases at J, with 15 bases in the middle.

The chain recombines TRBV7-8 with TRBJ2-3; 10 bases match TRBD2. The germline CDR1 and CDR2 sequences are SGHVS and FQNEAQ. The CDR3 runs 16 residues. V trimming: 5 bases; J trimming: 2 bases; junction bases outside the gene matches: 7. CDR3 amino acids: CASSRWTSGPTDTQYF. As DNA, the CDR3 is TGTGCCAGCAGCCGTTGGACTAGCGGACCCACAGATACGCAGTATTTT.

This rearrangement joins TRBV19 to TRBJ2-6; D is uncertain. This CDR3 has 15 amino acids. Germline lookup yields CDR1 LNHDA and CDR2 SQIVND (reference sequence). The V and J ends lost 3 bases and 4 bases respectively, with 10 bases between them. CDR3 amino acids: CASSIFGSGANVLTF. The CDR3, as DNA: TGTGCCAGTAGTATTTTTGGCTCCGGGGCCAACGTCCTGACTTTC.

The genes are TRBV7-9 and TRBJ2-5; TRBD1 aligns across 7 bases. Germline CDR1 reads SEHNR; CDR2 reads FQNEAQ (reference sequence). J gave up 4 bases and V 1 base, and 3 bases lay outside the gene matches. The CDR3 covers 14 residues. CDR3: CASSLGQGTETQYF. The CDR3 DNA follows: TGTGCCAGCAGCTTAGGACAGGGTACAGAGACCCAGTACTTC.

This chain's CDR3 is CASSWASGQETQYF. DNA of the CDR3: TGTGCCAGCAGTTGGGCCTCGGGGCAAGAGACCCAGTACTTC. This rearrangement joins TRBV2 to TRBJ2-5; D is perhaps TRBD2 (5 bases). The CDR3 totals 14 residues. Germline V gene data show CDR1 as SNHLY and CDR2 as FYNNEI. V lost 5 bases and J 2 bases, leaving 12 bases between the germline ends.

The chain uses TRBV11-3 and TRBJ2-2; D call uncertain. CDR1 and CDR2 from the germline V gene are SGHNT and YENEEA. The CDR3 is 17 residues long. V lost 1 base to trimming and J lost 0 bases, with 12 bases between them. Here the CDR3 reads CASSLGRGRANTGELFF. As DNA, the CDR3 is TGTGCCAGCAGCTTAGGGAGAGGACGCGCGAACACCGGGGAGCTGTTTTTT. The full variable domain, its missing parts supplied by reference TRBV11-3 and TRBJ2-2, is EAGVVQSPRYKIIEKKQPVAFWCNPISGHNTLYWYLQNLGQGPELLIRYENEEAVDDSQLPKDRFSAERLKGVDSTLKIQPAELGDSAVYLCASSLGRGRANTGELFFGEGSRLTVL.

The genes are TRBV19 and TRBJ1-1, with D possibly matching TRBD1 (6 bases). The CDR3 spans 14 residues. The V end was cut by 5 bases, the J end by 1 base, with 11 bases between. CDR1 is LNHDA and CDR2 is SQIVND in the germline V gene (reference sequence). In DNA form, the CDR3 reads TGTGCCAGTAGTGTCAGGGGAGGGAACACTGAAGCTTTCTTT. It is translated as CASSVRGGNTEAFF.